This T cell receptor beta chain originates from a study of cytomegalovirus exposure and HLA in healthy donors. This clone has a single count. The germline V gene encodes CDR1 MNHEY and CDR2 SMNVEV (reference sequence). The V gene end was trimmed by 5 bases and the J gene end by 4 bases; junction bases not matched to a gene: 16. The CDR3 loop spans 17 amino acids. This table comes from immunoSEQ multiplex PCR, and its TCRdb copy is limited to in-frame clones, with some not included. Of 110,000 to 150,000 clones in the sample, 85% to 90% were seen once. The source material was PBMCs. The rearrangement joins TRBV27 to TRBJ2-7; 8 bases agree with TRBD1. The clonotype was recovered from a woman aged 18-35 years in good health and CMV-seropositive. The CDR3: CASSPLRTGTGGYEQYF. In DNA form, the CDR3 reads TGTGCCAGCAGTCCGCTTCGGACAGGGACAGGAGGATACGAGCAGTACTTC.